The 30 T cell receptor beta chains reported below all come from one sample, sequenced in a study of T cell repertoires in cytomegalovirus infection. No antigen has been assigned to these receptors. TCRdb independently ran MiXCR on the reads; one entry per CDR3 protein. The table records a few hundred thousand distinct CDR3 sequences, more than 30% of them present only once. Sequencing was performed on cultured PBMCs, taken from culture after CMV antigen stimulation. The receptors were gathered from a human donor in good health (CMV status not recorded). Some clones in this sample may be carry-over from other donors' samples.

Only a few counts were recorded for this clonotype. The chain combines TRBV7-2 with TRBJ2-6; D is unclear. Germline values: CDR1 SGHTA, CDR2 FQGNSA. V was clipped by 5 bases and J by 0 bases, with 11 bases between them. The CDR3 extends over 16 amino acids. The CDR3 is CASSPLPSSGANVLTF. CDR3 in DNA: TGTGCCAGCAGCCCCCTCCCTAGCTCTGGGGCCAACGTCCTGACTTTC.

This chain joins TRBV7-9 and TRBJ2-7; D unclear. Germline values: CDR1 SEHNR, CDR2 FQNEAQ (reference sequence). This CDR3 has 17 residues. Trimming took 7 bases from V and 1 from J, leaving 23 bases between them. CDR3 bases: TGTGCCAGCACCAAACATCGTGGAGACCTTAATTCCTACGAGCAGTACTTC. Translation gives CASTKHRGDLNSYEQYF. Based on the CDR3 plus reference TRBV7-9 and TRBJ2-7, the full variable domain is DTGVSQNPRHKITKRGQNVTFRCDPISEHNRLYWYRQTLGQGPEFLTYFQNEAQLEKSRLLSDRFSAERPKGSFSTLEIQRTEQGDSAMYLCASTKHRGDLNSYEQYFGPGTRLTVT.

The chain is built from TRBV12-3 or TRBV12-4 and TRBJ2-1; maybe TRBD2 (6 bases). V lost 6 bases and J 2 bases, leaving 20 bases between the germline ends. The CDR3 is 17 residues long. The CDR3 DNA sequence: TGTGCCAGCAGCCCTCCTTTGGAGGGACTCACCTACAATGAGCAGTTCTTC. This gives the protein CASSPPLEGLTYNEQFF.

This clonotype was detected only a few times. CDR3: CASSPRLAGGPRRYEQYF. Written as DNA, the CDR3 is TGTGCCAGCAGCCCCCGACTAGCGGGAGGGCCCAGGAGGTACGAGCAGTACTTC. The chain has TRBV7-2 and TRBJ2-7, with TRBD2 matching over 14 bases. The germline gives CDR1 SGHTA, CDR2 FQGNSA. The CDR3 is made up of 18 amino acids. Trimming took 5 bases from V and 4 from J; bases not matched to a gene: 13. Supplemented by reference TRBV7-2 and TRBJ2-7, the full variable domain reads GAGVSQSPSNKVTEKGKDVELRCDPISGHTALYWYRQSLGQGLEFLIYFQGNSAPDKSGLPSDRFSAERTGGSVSTLTIQRTQQEDSAVYLCASSPRLAGGPRRYEQYFGPGTRLTVT.

The genes are TRBV4-1 and TRBJ1-3; the D is unclear. Trimming cost V 0 bases and J 4 bases, with 16 bases left between them. The CDR3 is 17 residues long. CDR1 and CDR2 (germline): MGHRA, YSYEKL. Here the CDR3 DNA reads TGCGCCAGCAGCCAAGAAATCGGAGGCTTAGTAGGAAACACCATATATTTT. Its protein is CASSQEIGGLVGNTIYF.

This clonotype was seen only a few times. The chain combines TRBV27 with TRBJ2-7; the D gene is possibly TRBD2 (7 bases). CDR1 MNHEY and CDR2 SMNVEV come from the germline V gene (reference sequence). The CDR3 spans 16 residues. The ends were cut back, 3 bases at V and 1 base at J, with 16 bases in the middle. The CDR3 bases are TGTGCCAGCAGTTTGTCCCAGGGGACTATGTCCTACGAGCAGTACTTC. Its protein is CASSLSQGTMSYEQYF.

This clonotype has only a few counts. V is TRBV24-1 and J is TRBJ1-2; 7 bases align to TRBD1. The CDR3 totals 16 residues. The V and J ends lost 1 base and 13 bases, in that order; junction bases with no gene match: 17. CDR1 and CDR2 from the germline V gene are KGHDR and SFDVKD. In DNA form, the CDR3 reads TGTGCCACCAGTGATTTTATTTCTGGGACAGCCCTAGTTCGCACCTTC. Amino acid sequence: CATSDFISGTALVRTF.

The genes are TRBV5-1 and TRBJ1-2; perhaps TRBD1 as D (5 bases). Germline V gives CDR1 SGHRS, CDR2 YFSETQ. CDR3 length: 15 residues. The germline V and J ends were trimmed by 4 bases and 8 bases, with 21 bases remaining between them. This CDR3 reads CASSPWGEGREGYTF. The CDR3 DNA is TGCGCCAGCAGCCCGTGGGGGGAGGGGCGAGAAGGCTACACCTTC.

This clonotype came up a few times. V usage is TRBV7-2 and J usage is TRBJ2-3, with a tentative D call TRBD2 (6 bases). The CDR3 spans 18 residues. Per the germline V gene, CDR1 is SGHTA and CDR2 is FQGNSA. The V end lost 5 bases, the J end lost 0 bases, and 21 bases lay between the germline ends. CDR3 residues: CASSPRDPPRASTDTQYF. CDR3 DNA: TGTGCCAGCAGCCCGCGGGACCCACCCCGAGCTAGCACAGATACGCAGTATTTT.

At least ten counts were recorded for this clonotype. This chain joins TRBV7-6 and TRBJ2-3, with no clear D. Trimming pared 1 base from V and 4 bases from J, leaving 12 bases between. CDR1 is SGHVS and CDR2 is FNYEAQ in the germline V gene. This CDR3 has 15 amino acids. CDR3 sequence reads: CASSLGVNVADTQYF. The CDR3 DNA reads TGTGCCAGCAGCTTAGGCGTTAACGTAGCAGATACGCAGTATTTT. The variable domain in full, completed from reference TRBV7-6 and TRBJ2-3, reads GAGVSQSPRYKVTKRGQDVALRCDPISGHVSLYWYRQALGQGPEFLTYFNYEAQQDKSGLPNDRFSAERPEGSISTLTIQRTEQRDSAMYRCASSLGVNVADTQYFGPGTRLTVL.

The V gene is TRBV23-1, the J gene TRBJ2-7; unclear D gene. TRBV23-1 is an ORF; its function is uncertain. The CDR3 runs 11 residues. V lost 11 bases and J 7 bases, leaving 15 bases between the germline ends. The CDR3 bases are TGCGCCCGTCTTAGTTCGGAAGAGCAGTACGTC. Its translation is CARLSSEEQYV.

This clonotype has ten or more counts. The chain combines TRBV6-6 with TRBJ2-7; D ambiguous. Trimming left V 0 bases short and J 2 bases short, with 8 bases between. In germline, CDR1 is MNHNY, CDR2 SVGAGI (reference sequence). The CDR3 totals 14 residues. The CDR3 loop is CASSYSYGTYEQYV. DNA for the CDR3: TGTGCCAGCAGTTACTCCTACGGCACCTACGAGCAGTACGTC.

In its sample, this clonotype was seen a few times. This sequence joins TRBV7-3 and TRBJ2-5; 14 bases map to TRBD2. Germline lookup yields CDR1 SGHTA and CDR2 FQGTGA. This CDR3 is 14 amino acids long. V was pared by 5 bases and J by 11 bases, with 7 bases of the junction left unmatched. CDR3 bases: TGTGCCAGCAGCCCCGGGACTAGCGGGAGTCCTCAGTACTTC. This encodes CASSPGTSGSPQYF.

This clonotype was counted between two and nine times. This CDR3 is CATQAGTSSGNTIYF. CDR3 in DNA: TGTGCCACTCAGGCAGGGACGAGCTCTGGAAACACCATATATTTT. V usage is TRBV28 and J usage is TRBJ1-3, with D possibly matching TRBD1 (5 bases). CDR3 length: 15 residues. Between the trimmed V and J ends, which lost 10 bases and 0 bases, there was a span of 16 bases. CDR1 is MDHEN, CDR2 SYDVKM, per germline. Complete variable domain (other parts from reference TRBV28 and TRBJ1-3): DVKVTQSSRYLVKRTGEKVFLECVQDMDHENMFWYRQDPGLGLRLIYFSYDVKMKEKGDIPEGYSVSREKKERFSLILESASTNQTSMYLCATQAGTSSGNTIYFGEGSWLTVV.

The chain combines TRBV6-2 or TRBV6-3 with TRBJ2-1; 7 bases are shared with TRBD1. Germline CDR1 is MNHEY and CDR2 is SVGEGT. The CDR3 has 13 amino acids. V shed 7 bases and J 3 bases; nucleotides not matched to a gene: 3. CDR3 in DNA: TGTGCCAGCAAAGGGACAGACTACAATGAGCAGTTCTTC. It specifies CASKGTDYNEQFF.

This clonotype has a handful of counts. This rearrangement joins TRBV7-2 to TRBJ1-5; D is unresolved. V was cut by 5 bases and J by 4 bases, with 12 bases left in between. Germline values: CDR1 SGHTA, CDR2 FQGNSA. This CDR3 region has 14 residues. Here the CDR3 DNA reads TGTGCCAGCAGCCCTGGACGAGCGAATCAGCCCCAGCATTTT. It specifies CASSPGRANQPQHF.

This rearrangement joins TRBV4-1 to TRBJ2-1; the match to TRBD2 covers 7 bases. V was pared by 5 bases and J by 3 bases, with 10 bases of the junction left unmatched. Germline V gene sequence: CDR1 MGHRA, CDR2 YSYEKL. The CDR3 is made up of 16 amino acids. CDR3 sequence: CASSFLRDYGYNEQFF. As DNA, the CDR3 is TGCGCCAGCAGCTTCCTCCGGGACTACGGCTACAATGAGCAGTTCTTC.

Ten or more counts support this clonotype. V usage is TRBV12-3 or TRBV12-4 and J usage is TRBJ2-3, with a weak D call TRBD1 (5 bases). This CDR3 is 17 amino acids long. The V end was cut by 5 bases, the J end by 4 bases, with 22 bases between. CDR3 sequence reads: CASSHESQGSGSDTQYF. The CDR3 bases are TGTGCCAGCAGTCACGAATCCCAGGGCTCCGGGTCAGATACGCAGTATTTT.

The chain employs TRBV6-2 or TRBV6-3 and TRBJ2-1, with 10 positions matching TRBD2. The length of the CDR3 is 14 residues. The germline V gene has CDR1 MNHEY and CDR2 SVGEGT. V lost 6 bases to trimming and J lost 7 bases; unmatched junction nucleotides: 6. Here the CDR3 reads CASSYSGRGNEQFF. The CDR3 DNA reads as TGTGCCAGCAGCTACAGCGGGAGGGGAAATGAGCAGTTCTTC.

The V gene is TRBV7-1, the J gene TRBJ2-1, with 10 bases that match TRBD1. TRBV7-1 has ORF status, its function being uncertain. J lost 9 bases, V lost 5 bases, and 10 bases had no gene match. This CDR3 has 15 amino acids. This CDR3 reads CASSDRDRGLGEQFF. CDR3 bases: TGTGCCAGCAGCGACCGGGACAGGGGCCTTGGTGAGCAGTTCTTC.

The rearrangement links TRBV7-9 to TRBJ1-1; D is uncertain. CDR1 and CDR2 from the germline V gene are SEHNR and FQNEAQ (reference sequence). The CDR3 spans 13 residues. V lost 1 base and J 6 bases, leaving 9 bases between the germline ends. The CDR3 DNA reads TGTGCCAGCAGCTTAGTGGCAGCCTCTGAAGCTTTCTTT. Translation gives CASSLVAASEAFF.

The V gene is TRBV25-1, the J gene TRBJ2-2; D is undetermined. CDR1 and CDR2 from the germline V gene are MGHDK and SYGVNS. CDR3 length: 15 residues. V shed 3 bases and J shed 2 bases, with 10 bases lying between them. The CDR3 coding sequence is TGTGCCAGCAGTGATGGTAGCCTAAACACCGGGGAGCTGTTTTTT. Translation: CASSDGSLNTGELFF.

This clonotype was seen more than once but under ten times. The rearrangement joins TRBV29-1 to TRBJ1-3; D ambiguous. The CDR3 runs 12 residues. The V gene's germline CDR1 is SQVTM and CDR2 ANQGSEA. V lost 0 bases and J 0 bases, leaving 0 bases between the germline ends. CDR3 in amino acids: CSVEDSGNTIYF. The CDR3 DNA reads TGCAGCGTTGAAGACTCTGGAAACACCATATATTTT.

This clonotype was observed a few times. The chain uses TRBV28 and TRBJ2-7; 7 positions match TRBD1. V dropped 6 bases and J dropped 2; count of bases not matched to a gene: 10. The germline V gene has CDR1 MDHEN and CDR2 SYDVKM. CDR3 size: 15 residues. The DNA of the CDR3 is TGTGCCAGCAGCCTACGACAGGGCGGAACCTACGAGCAGTACGTC. Encoded protein: CASSLRQGGTYEQYV.

This clonotype was picked up a small number of times. V is TRBV6-2 or TRBV6-3 and J is TRBJ2-1; 8 nucleotides align to TRBD2. The CDR3 is made up of 17 amino acids. V shed 0 bases and J 6 bases; nucleotides not matched to a gene: 10. CDR1 and CDR2 from the germline V gene are MNHEY and SVGEGT. CDR3 amino acids: CASSYSPGLGDGNEQFF. The CDR3 nucleotides are TGTGCCAGCAGTTACTCTCCGGGACTAGGGGATGGCAATGAGCAGTTCTTC.

The rearrangement links TRBV15 to TRBJ2-7; TRBD2 agrees at 8 bases. Germline assignment: CDR1 LNHNV and CDR2 YYDKDF (reference sequence). After removal of 8 bases from V and 5 bases from J, the junction contained 11 bases not matched to a gene. The CDR3 length is 14 residues. This CDR3 is CATQRSGSGNEQYV. The DNA of the CDR3 is TGTGCCACCCAACGGAGCGGGAGCGGTAACGAGCAGTACGTC.

The J gene is TRBJ1-5, the V gene TRBV19; a possible D gene is TRBD1 (6 bases). The CDR3 runs 15 residues. Between the trimmed V and J ends, which lost 6 bases and 0 bases, there was a span of 12 bases. The V gene's germline CDR1 is LNHDA and CDR2 SQIVND (reference sequence). The CDR3: CASSQGGASNQPQHF. The CDR3 DNA follows: TGTGCCAGTAGCCAAGGGGGGGCTAGCAATCAGCCCCAGCATTTT.

This clonotype was counted at least ten times. J is TRBJ2-1 and V is TRBV7-2, with 8 bases that match TRBD1. Per the germline V gene, CDR1 is SGHTA and CDR2 is FQGNSA. V dropped 7 bases and J dropped 4; count of bases not matched to a gene: 6. The CDR3 contains 14 residues. The CDR3 DNA follows: TGTGCCAGCACCGCGACAGGGGCATACAATGAGCAGTTCTTC. Translating gives CASTATGAYNEQFF.

The chain uses TRBV7-2 and TRBJ1-5, with D unclear. V dropped 0 bases and J dropped 7 bases, with 13 bases sitting between them. The CDR3 totals 15 residues. In germline, CDR1 is SGHTA, CDR2 FQGNSA. CDR3 in amino acids: CASSLAAQVGQPQHF. CDR3 bases: TGTGCCAGCAGCTTAGCGGCCCAAGTTGGGCAGCCCCAGCATTTT. Drawing the rest from reference TRBV7-2 and TRBJ1-5, the complete variable domain is GAGVSQSPSNKVTEKGKDVELRCDPISGHTALYWYRQSLGQGLEFLIYFQGNSAPDKSGLPSDRFSAERTGGSVSTLTIQRTQQEDSAVYLCASSLAAQVGQPQHFGDGTRLSIL.

This clonotype was found a few times. This rearrangement joins TRBV7-2 to TRBJ2-3; 9 bases map to TRBD2. The CDR3 covers 15 residues. Germline CDR1 SGHTA, CDR2 FQGNSA. V shed 7 bases and J 0 bases; nucleotides not matched to a gene: 5. The CDR3 region has the DNA TGTGCCAGCATCAGGACTAGCGCAAGCACAGATACGCAGTATTTT. This gives the protein CASIRTSASTDTQYF.